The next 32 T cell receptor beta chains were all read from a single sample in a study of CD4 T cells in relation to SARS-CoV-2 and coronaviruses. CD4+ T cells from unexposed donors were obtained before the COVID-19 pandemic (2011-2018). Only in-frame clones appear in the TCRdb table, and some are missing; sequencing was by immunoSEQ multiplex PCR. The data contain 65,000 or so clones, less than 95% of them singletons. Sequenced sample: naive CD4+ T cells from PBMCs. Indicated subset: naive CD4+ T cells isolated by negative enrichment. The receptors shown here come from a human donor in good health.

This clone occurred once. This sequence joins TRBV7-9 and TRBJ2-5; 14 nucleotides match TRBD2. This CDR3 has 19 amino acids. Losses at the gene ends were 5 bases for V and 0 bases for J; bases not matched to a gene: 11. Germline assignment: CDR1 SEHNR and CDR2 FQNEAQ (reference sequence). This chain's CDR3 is CASSPHGTSGSRHQETQYF. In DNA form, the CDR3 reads TGTGCCAGCAGCCCTCACGGGACTAGCGGGAGTCGGCACCAAGAGACCCAGTACTTC. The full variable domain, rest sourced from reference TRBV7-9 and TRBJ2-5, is DTGVSQNPRHKITKRGQNVTFRCDPISEHNRLYWYRQTLGQGPEFLTYFQNEAQLEKSRLLSDRFSAERPKGSFSTLEIQRTEQGDSAMYLCASSPHGTSGSRHQETQYFGPGTRLLVL.

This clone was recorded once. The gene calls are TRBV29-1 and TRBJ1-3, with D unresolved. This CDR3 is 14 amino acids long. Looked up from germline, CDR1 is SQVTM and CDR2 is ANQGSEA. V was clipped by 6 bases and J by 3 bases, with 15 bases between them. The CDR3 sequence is CSVDDRVVGNTIYF. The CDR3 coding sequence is TGCAGCGTAGACGACCGTGTGGTTGGAAACACCATATATTTT.

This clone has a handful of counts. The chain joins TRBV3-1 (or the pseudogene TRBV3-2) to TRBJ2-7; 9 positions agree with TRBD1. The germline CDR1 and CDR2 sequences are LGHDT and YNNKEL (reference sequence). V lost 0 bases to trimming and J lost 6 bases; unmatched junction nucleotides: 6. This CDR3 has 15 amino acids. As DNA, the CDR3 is TGTGCCAGCAGCCAAGATGGGACAGGGTCGGGCGAGCAGTACTTC. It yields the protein CASSQDGTGSGEQYF.

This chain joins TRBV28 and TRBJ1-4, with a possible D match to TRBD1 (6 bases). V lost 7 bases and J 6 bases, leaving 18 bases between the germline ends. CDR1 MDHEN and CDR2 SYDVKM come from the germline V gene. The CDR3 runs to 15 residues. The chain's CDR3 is CASTLPGQKDEKLFF. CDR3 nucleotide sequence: TGTGCCAGCACCTTACCGGGACAAAAGGATGAAAAACTGTTTTTT.

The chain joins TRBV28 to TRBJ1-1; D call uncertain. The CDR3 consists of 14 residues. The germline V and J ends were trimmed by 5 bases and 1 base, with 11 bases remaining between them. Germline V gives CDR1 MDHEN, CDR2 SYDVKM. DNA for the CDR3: TGTGCCAGCAGTCCCCCGGCCCAGAACACTGAAGCTTTCTTT. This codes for CASSPPAQNTEAFF.

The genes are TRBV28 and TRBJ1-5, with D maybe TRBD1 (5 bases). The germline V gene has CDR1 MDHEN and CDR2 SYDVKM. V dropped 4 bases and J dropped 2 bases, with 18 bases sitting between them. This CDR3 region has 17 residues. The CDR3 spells CASSSTQSGGGNQPQHF. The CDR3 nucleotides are TGTGCCAGCAGTTCCACTCAGAGCGGGGGAGGCAATCAGCCCCAGCATTTT.

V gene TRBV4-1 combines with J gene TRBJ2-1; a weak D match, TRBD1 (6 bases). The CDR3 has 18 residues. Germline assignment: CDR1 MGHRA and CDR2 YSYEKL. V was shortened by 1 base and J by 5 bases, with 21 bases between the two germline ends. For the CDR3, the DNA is TGCGCCAGCAGCCAAGGGTCCTCCGCGAGACAGGCTGACAATGAGCAGTTCTTC. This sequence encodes CASSQGSSARQADNEQFF.

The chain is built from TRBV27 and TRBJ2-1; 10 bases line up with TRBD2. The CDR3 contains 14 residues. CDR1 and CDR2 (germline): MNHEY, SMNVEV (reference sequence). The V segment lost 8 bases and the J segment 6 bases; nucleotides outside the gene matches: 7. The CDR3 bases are TGTGCCAGCCATACTAGCGGGATGAGCAATGAGCAGTTCTTC. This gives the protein CASHTSGMSNEQFF.

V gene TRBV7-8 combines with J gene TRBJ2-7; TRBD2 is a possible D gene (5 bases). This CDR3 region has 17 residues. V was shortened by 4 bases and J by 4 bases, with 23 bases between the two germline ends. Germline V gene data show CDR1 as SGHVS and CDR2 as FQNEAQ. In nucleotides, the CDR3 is TGTGCCAGCAGCTATGACCTGTGGGCTAGCAGAAATTACGAGCAGTACTTC. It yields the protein CASSYDLWASRNYEQYF.

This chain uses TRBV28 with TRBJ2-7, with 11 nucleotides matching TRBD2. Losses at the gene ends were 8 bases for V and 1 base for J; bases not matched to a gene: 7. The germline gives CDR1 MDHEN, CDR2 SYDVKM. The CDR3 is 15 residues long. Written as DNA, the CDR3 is TGTGCCAGCTCCGTAGCGGGAGGGCCTTCCTACGAGCAGTACTTC. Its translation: CASSVAGGPSYEQYF.

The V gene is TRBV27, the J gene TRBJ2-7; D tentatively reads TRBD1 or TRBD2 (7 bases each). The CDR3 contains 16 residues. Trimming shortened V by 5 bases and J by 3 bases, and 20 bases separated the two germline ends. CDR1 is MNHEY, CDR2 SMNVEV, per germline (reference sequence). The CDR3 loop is CASSISSRGGFYEQYF. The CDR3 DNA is TGTGCCAGCAGTATTTCTTCCAGGGGGGGTTTCTACGAGCAGTACTTC.

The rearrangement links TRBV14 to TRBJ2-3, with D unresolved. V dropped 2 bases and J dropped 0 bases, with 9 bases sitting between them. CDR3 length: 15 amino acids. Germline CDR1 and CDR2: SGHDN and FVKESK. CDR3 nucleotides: TGTGCCAGCAGCCAAATCTCCAGCAGCACAGATACGCAGTATTTT. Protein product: CASSQISSSTDTQYF.

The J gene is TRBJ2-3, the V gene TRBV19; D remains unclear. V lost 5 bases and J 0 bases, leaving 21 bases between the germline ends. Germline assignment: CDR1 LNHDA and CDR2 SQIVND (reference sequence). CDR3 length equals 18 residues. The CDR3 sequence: CASSLSLMLFSSTDTQYF. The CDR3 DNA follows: TGTGCCAGTAGTCTCTCCCTCATGCTTTTTTCTAGCACAGATACGCAGTATTTT. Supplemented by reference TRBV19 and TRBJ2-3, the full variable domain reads DGGITQSPKYLFRKEGQNVTLSCEQNLNHDAMYWYRQDPGQGLRLIYYSQIVNDFQKGDIAEGYSVSREKKESFPLTVTSAQKNPTAFYLCASSLSLMLFSSTDTQYFGPGTRLTVL.

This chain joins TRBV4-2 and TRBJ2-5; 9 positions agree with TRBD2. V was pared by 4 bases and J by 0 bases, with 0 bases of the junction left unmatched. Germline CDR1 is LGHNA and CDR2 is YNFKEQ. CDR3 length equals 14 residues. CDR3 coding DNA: TGTGCCAGCAGCCGGACTAGCGACCAAGAGACCCAGTACTTC. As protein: CASSRTSDQETQYF.

CDR3 protein: CAWTHGSEGQSGYYEQYF. In nucleotides, the CDR3 is TGTGCCTGGACCCACGGCAGTGAGGGACAAAGTGGGTACTACGAGCAGTACTTC. The rearrangement joins TRBV30 to TRBJ2-7; TRBD1 might be the D (6 bases). Trimming removed 4 bases at V and 3 bases at J, with 28 bases between. Germline V gene sequence: CDR1 GTSNPN, CDR2 SVGIG (reference sequence). The CDR3 loop spans 18 amino acids.

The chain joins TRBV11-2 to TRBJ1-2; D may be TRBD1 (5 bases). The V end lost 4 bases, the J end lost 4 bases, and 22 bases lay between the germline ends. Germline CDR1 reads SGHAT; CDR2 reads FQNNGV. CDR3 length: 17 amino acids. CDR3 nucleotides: TGTGCCAGCAGCTCCCGACACGGGGTACCGGGGGGCTATGGCTACACCTTC. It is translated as CASSSRHGVPGGYGYTF.

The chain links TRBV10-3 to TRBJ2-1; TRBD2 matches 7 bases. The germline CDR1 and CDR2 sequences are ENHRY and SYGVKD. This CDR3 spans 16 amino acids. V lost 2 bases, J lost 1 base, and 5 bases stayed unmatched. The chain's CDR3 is CAISERTSRSYNEQFF. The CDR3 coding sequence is TGTGCCATCAGTGAGAGGACTAGTCGGTCCTACAATGAGCAGTTCTTC.

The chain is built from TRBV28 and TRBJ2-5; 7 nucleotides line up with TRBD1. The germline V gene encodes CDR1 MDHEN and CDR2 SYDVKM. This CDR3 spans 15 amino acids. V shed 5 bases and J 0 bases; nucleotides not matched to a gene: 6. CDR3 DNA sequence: TGTGCCAGCAGTAGACAGGGTTTGTACCAAGAGACCCAGTACTTC. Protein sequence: CASSRQGLYQETQYF.

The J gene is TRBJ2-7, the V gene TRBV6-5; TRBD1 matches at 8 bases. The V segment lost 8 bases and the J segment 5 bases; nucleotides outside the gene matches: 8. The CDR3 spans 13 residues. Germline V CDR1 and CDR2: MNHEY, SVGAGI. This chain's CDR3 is CASGRDRPNEQYF. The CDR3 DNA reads TGTGCCAGCGGCCGGGACAGGCCAAACGAGCAGTACTTC.

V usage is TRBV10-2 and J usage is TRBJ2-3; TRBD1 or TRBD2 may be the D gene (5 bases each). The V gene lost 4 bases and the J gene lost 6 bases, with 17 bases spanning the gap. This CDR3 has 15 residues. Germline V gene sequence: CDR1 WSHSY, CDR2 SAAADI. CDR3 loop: CASSGDLLRDDTQYF. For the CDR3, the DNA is TGCGCCAGCAGTGGGGACCTTCTCAGGGATGATACGCAGTATTTT.

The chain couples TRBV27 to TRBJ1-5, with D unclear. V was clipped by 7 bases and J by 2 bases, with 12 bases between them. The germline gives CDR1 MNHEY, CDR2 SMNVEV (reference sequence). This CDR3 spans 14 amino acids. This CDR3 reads CASKGIAGNQPQHF. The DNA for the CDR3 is TGTGCCAGCAAGGGTATTGCGGGCAATCAGCCCCAGCATTTT.

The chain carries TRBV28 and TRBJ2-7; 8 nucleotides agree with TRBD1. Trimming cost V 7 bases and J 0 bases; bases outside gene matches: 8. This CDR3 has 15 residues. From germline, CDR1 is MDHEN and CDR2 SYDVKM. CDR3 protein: CASKGTGQSSYEQYF. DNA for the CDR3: TGTGCCAGCAAAGGGACAGGACAAAGCTCCTACGAGCAGTACTTC.

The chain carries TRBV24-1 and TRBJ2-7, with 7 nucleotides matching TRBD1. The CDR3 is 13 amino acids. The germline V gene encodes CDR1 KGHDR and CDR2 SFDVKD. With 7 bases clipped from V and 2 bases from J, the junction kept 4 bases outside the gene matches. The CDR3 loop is CATSRDSPYEQYF. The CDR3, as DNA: TGTGCCACCAGCCGGGACAGCCCCTACGAGCAGTACTTC.

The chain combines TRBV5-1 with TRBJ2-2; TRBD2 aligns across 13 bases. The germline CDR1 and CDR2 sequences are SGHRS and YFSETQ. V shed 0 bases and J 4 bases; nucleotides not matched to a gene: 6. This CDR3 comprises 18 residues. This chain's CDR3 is CASSLELAGGPITGELFF. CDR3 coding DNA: TGCGCCAGCAGCTTGGAACTAGCGGGAGGGCCAATCACCGGGGAGCTGTTTTTT.

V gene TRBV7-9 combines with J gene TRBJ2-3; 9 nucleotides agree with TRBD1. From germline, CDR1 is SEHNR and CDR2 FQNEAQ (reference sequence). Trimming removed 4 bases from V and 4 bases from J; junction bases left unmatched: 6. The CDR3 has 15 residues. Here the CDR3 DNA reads TGTGCCAGCAGCTGGGACAGGGAGTGGTCAGATACGCAGTATTTT. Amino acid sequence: CASSWDREWSDTQYF.

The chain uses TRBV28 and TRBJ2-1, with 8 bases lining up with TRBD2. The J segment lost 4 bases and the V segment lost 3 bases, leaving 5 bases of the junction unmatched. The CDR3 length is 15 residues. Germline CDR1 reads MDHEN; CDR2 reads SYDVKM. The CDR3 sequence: CASSFYTSGYNEQFF. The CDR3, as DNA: TGTGCCAGCAGTTTTTACACTAGCGGATACAATGAGCAGTTCTTC.

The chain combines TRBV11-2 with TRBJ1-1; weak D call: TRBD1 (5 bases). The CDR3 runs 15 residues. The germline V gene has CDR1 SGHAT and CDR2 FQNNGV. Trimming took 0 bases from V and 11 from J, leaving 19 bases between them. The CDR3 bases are TGTGCCAGCAGCTTAGACCGATTGGGGCGCTCGGGGGCTTTCTTT. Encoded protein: CASSLDRLGRSGAFF.

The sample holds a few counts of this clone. In DNA form, the CDR3 reads TGTGCCAGCAGGGGACAGGGCCGCAATCAGCCCCAGCATTTT. It is translated as CASRGQGRNQPQHF. The genes are TRBV2 and TRBJ1-5, with 9 bases matching TRBD1. Per germline, CDR1 SNHLY and CDR2 FYNNEI. The CDR3 runs to 14 residues. The V gene end was trimmed by 6 bases and the J gene end by 2 bases; junction bases not matched to a gene: 2. The whole variable domain, filled in from reference TRBV2 and TRBJ1-5, reads EPEVTQTPSHQVTQMGQEVILRCVPISNHLYFYWYRQILGQKVEFLVSFYNNEISEKSEIFDDQFSVERPDGSNFTLKIRSTKLEDSAMYFCASRGQGRNQPQHFGDGTRLSIL.

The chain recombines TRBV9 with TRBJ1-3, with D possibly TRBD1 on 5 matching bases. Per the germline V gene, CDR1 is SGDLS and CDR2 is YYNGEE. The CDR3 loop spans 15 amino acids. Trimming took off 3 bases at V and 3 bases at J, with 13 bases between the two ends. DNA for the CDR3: TGTGCCAGCAGCGGTAACCAGGGTTTTGGAAACACCATATATTTT. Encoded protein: CASSGNQGFGNTIYF.

CDR3 in amino acids: CASSYGTVNSPLHF. The CDR3, as DNA: TGCGCCAGCAGTTATGGGACGGTCAATTCACCCCTCCACTTT. J is TRBJ1-6 and V is TRBV5-1, with D possibly TRBD1 on 5 matching bases. This CDR3 comprises 14 residues. Germline loops: CDR1 SGHRS, CDR2 YFSETQ. Trimming took 5 bases from V and 7 from J, leaving 13 bases between them.

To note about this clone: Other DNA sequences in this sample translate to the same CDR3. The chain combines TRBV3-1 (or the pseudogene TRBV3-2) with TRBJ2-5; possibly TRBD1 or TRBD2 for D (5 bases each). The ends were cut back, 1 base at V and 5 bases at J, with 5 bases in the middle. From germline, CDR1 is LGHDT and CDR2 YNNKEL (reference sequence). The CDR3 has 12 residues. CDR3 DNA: TGTGCCAGCAGCCAAGGGGGGGAGACCCAGTACTTC. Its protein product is CASSQGGETQYF.

CDR3 nucleotide sequence: TGCAGCGTTGGGGGGGATATGCGGGATCAGTACAATGAGCAGTTCTTC. It is translated as CSVGGDMRDQYNEQFF. The chain combines TRBV29-1 with TRBJ2-1; a possible D gene is TRBD2 (6 bases). The CDR3 contains 16 residues. Trimming took 4 bases from V and 4 from J, leaving 20 bases between them. The germline V gene encodes CDR1 SQVTM and CDR2 ANQGSEA.